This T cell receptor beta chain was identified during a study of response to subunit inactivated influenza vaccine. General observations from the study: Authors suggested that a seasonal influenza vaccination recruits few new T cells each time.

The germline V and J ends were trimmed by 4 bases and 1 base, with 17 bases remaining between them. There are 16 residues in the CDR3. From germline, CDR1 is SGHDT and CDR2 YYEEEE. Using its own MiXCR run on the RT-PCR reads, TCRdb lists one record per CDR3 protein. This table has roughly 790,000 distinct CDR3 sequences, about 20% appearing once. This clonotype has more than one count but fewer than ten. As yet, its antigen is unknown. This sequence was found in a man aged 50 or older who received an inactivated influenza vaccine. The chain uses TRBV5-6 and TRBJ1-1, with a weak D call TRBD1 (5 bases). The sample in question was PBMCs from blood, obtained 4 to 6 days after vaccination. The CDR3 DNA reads TGTGCCAGCAGCGCTACGATAAGCAGGGCGAACACTGAAGCTTTCTTT. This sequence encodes CASSATISRANTEAFF.